This is a list of T cell receptor beta chains from one sample in a study of blood T cell repertoires in COVID-19. The table came from immunoSEQ multiplex PCR; TCRdb's copy has only in-frame clones and leaves some out. This table holds approximately 160,000 clones, about 81% found once. The specimen sequenced was peripheral blood. The source of these receptors is a woman aged 80 or over with acute or convalescent COVID-19. Both conserved end residues are part of each CDR3. The D gene is left open where the match is weak. The size of a clone is reported for some rows only, either as once, few or many, or as a class for expanded clones.

>-|TRBV7-3|TRBJ2-5|-
CASSFNGGETQYF
TGTGCCAGCAGCTTCAATGGAGGGGAGACCCAGTACTTC
>-|TRBV18|TRBJ1-1|-
CASSPTDGNTEAFF
TGTGCCAGCTCCCCGACAGATGGCAACACTGAAGCTTTCTTT
>-|TRBV18|TRBJ2-4|-
CASSPPYAKNIQYF
TGTGCCAGCTCACCACCCTATGCCAAAAACATTCAGTACTTC
>-|TRBV11-2|TRBJ2-7|TRBD1
CASRPRQGPNYEQYF
TGTGCCAGCAGGCCTAGACAGGGCCCCAACTACGAGCAGTACTTC
>-|TRBV28|TRBJ1-1|-
CASSPRRAGTEAFF
TGTGCCAGCAGTCCCCGCAGGGCGGGGACTGAAGCTTTCTTT
>-|TRBV4-1|TRBJ1-5|TRBD1
CASSHFQGAAGQPQHF
TGCGCCAGCAGCCACTTCCAGGGGGCGGCAGGACAGCCCCAGCATTTT
>-|TRBV5-1|TRBJ2-7|-
CASSRTGTYEQYF
TGCGCCAGCAGCAGGACGGGGACCTACGAGCAGTACTTC
>-|TRBV11-2|TRBJ2-7|-
CASSRTGLTSYEQYF
TGTGCCAGCAGCCGAACCGGTCTCACCTCCTACGAGCAGTACTTC
>few|TRBV2|TRBJ1-4|-
CASSPRGTNEKLFF
TGTGCCAGCAGCCCCCGGGGAACTAATGAAAAACTGTTTTTT
>-|TRBV6-5|TRBJ1-2|-
CASRQRLYGYTF
TGTGCCAGCAGGCAGCGACTCTATGGCTACACCTTC
>-|TRBV5-6|TRBJ2-7|-
CASSPPGGSSYEQYF
TGTGCCAGCAGCCCCCCTGGCGGTAGCTCCTACGAGCAGTACTTC
>-|TRBV3-1/TRBV3-2|TRBJ1-2|TRBD1
CASSQGTGGISGYTF
TGTGCCAGCAGCCAAGGGACAGGGGGCATCTCTGGCTACACCTTC
>-|TRBV10-3|TRBJ1-4|-
CAAGPFGNEKLFF
TGTGCCGCCGGCCCCTTCGGGAATGAAAAACTGTTTTTT
>few|TRBV6-5|TRBJ1-4|-
CASSYREGEKLFF
TGTGCCAGCAGTTACAGGGAGGGTGAAAAACTGTTTTTT
>-|TRBV4-3|TRBJ2-7|-
CASSQSPPGRYEQYF
TGCGCCAGCAGCCAAAGCCCCCCAGGGCGGTACGAGCAGTACTTC
>-|TRBV7-8|TRBJ2-3|TRBD2
CASSLAIAGGFTDTQYF
TGTGCCAGCAGCTTAGCAATAGCGGGGGGGTTCACAGATACGCAGTATTTT
>once|TRBV12-3/TRBV12-4|TRBJ1-2|TRBD1
CASTQTGRDGYTF
TGTGCCAGCACCCAGACAGGGCGAGATGGCTACACCTTC
>-|TRBV11-2|TRBJ2-5|-
CASSLGDAGRKETQYF
TGTGCCAGCAGCTTAGGGGACGCGGGAAGGAAAGAGACCCAGTACTTC
>-|TRBV11-2|TRBJ2-7|-
CASSLVPGGEQYF
TGTGCCAGCAGCTTAGTCCCGGGCGGGGAGCAGTACTTC
>-|TRBV19|TRBJ1-5|-
CASSPGLEQPQHF
TGTGCCAGTAGCCCCGGTTTGGAGCAGCCCCAGCATTTT
>-|TRBV29-1|TRBJ2-1|TRBD2
CSVARSGRAREQFF
TGCAGCGTTGCCCGTAGCGGGAGGGCCAGGGAGCAGTTCTTC
>-|TRBV11-3|TRBJ2-7|TRBD1
CASSLGTEYEQYF
TGTGCCAGCAGCCTAGGGACAGAGTACGAGCAGTACTTC
>-|TRBV7-9|TRBJ1-1|TRBD1
CASSFPRDRVMNTEAFF
TGTGCCAGCAGCTTCCCCCGGGACAGGGTTATGAACACTGAAGCTTTCTTT
>-|TRBV7-2|TRBJ2-7|-
CASRYYEGSEQYF
TGTGCCAGCAGATACTACGAGGGTTCCGAGCAGTACTTC
>-|TRBV6-1|TRBJ2-1|-
CASSEAQYNEQFF
TGTGCCAGCAGTGAAGCGCAGTATAATGAGCAGTTCTTC
>once|TRBV27|TRBJ2-5|-
CASSLVGTKETQYF
TGTGCCAGCAGTTTAGTGGGGACAAAAGAGACCCAGTACTTC
>-|TRBV6-2/TRBV6-3|TRBJ2-1|TRBD2
CASSYGSGGSYNEQFF
TGTGCCAGCAGTTACGGTAGCGGGGGCTCCTACAATGAGCAGTTCTTC
>-|TRBV14|TRBJ2-7|TRBD1
CASSRQGPYEQYF
TGTGCCAGCAGTCGACAGGGTCCCTACGAGCAGTACTTC
>-|TRBV15|TRBJ2-3|TRBD1
CATRGKGGKYSTDTQYF
TGTGCCACCAGAGGGAAAGGGGGCAAGTATAGCACAGATACGCAGTATTTT
>-|TRBV10-3|TRBJ2-7|-
CATAQGGIYEQYF
TGTGCCACTGCGCAGGGCGGCATCTACGAGCAGTACTTC
>-|TRBV6-6|TRBJ2-3|TRBD2
CASSERGEDTQYF
TGTGCCAGCAGCGAGCGGGGAGAAGATACGCAGTATTTT
>-|TRBV29-1|TRBJ2-3|TRBD1
CSAHRGRDTQYF
TGCAGCGCACACAGGGGGCGAGATACGCAGTATTTT
>few|TRBV10-3|TRBJ2-1|TRBD1
CAISRDRVNEQFF
TGTGCCATCAGTCGGGACAGGGTAAATGAGCAGTTCTTC
>-|TRBV28|TRBJ2-7|-
CASSYPGGEQYF
TGTGCCAGCAGCTATCCCGGAGGGGAGCAGTACTTC
>-|TRBV5-1|TRBJ1-1|-
CASSKPGFEAFF
TGCGCCAGCAGCAAGCCGGGATTTGAAGCTTTCTTT
>-|TRBV11-2|TRBJ1-3|-
CASRQQTSGNTIYF
TGTGCCAGCAGACAACAGACCTCTGGAAACACCATATATTTT
>-|TRBV27|TRBJ2-3|TRBD2
CASASGILTSTDTQYF
TGTGCCAGCGCTAGCGGGATATTAACTAGCACAGATACGCAGTATTTT
>-|TRBV28|TRBJ2-7|TRBD1
CASSPLPGQGGPSYEQYF
TGTGCCAGCAGTCCCCTCCCCGGACAGGGTGGTCCCTCCTACGAGCAGTACTTC
>-|TRBV11-2|TRBJ2-2|-
CASSLGRQGTGELFF
TGTGCCAGCAGCTTAGGCCGCCAGGGGACCGGGGAGCTGTTTTTT
>-|TRBV19|TRBJ2-7|-
CASSRQNPYEQYF
TGTGCCAGTAGTAGGCAGAACCCTTACGAGCAGTACTTC
>-|TRBV2|TRBJ1-2|-
CASRGDINNYGYTF
TGTGCCAGCAGGGGGGACATAAATAACTATGGCTACACCTTC
>-|TRBV5-1|TRBJ2-7|-
CASMIGNEQYF
TGCGCCAGCATGATCGGTAACGAGCAGTACTTC
>-|TRBV12-3/TRBV12-4|TRBJ2-2|-
CASSFSPGELFF
TGTGCCAGCAGCTTCTCTCCCGGGGAGCTGTTTTTT
>-|TRBV7-6|TRBJ1-4|-
CASSFGEKLFF
TGTGCCAGCAGCTTCGGGGAAAAACTGTTTTTT
>-|TRBV7-2|TRBJ2-3|TRBD2
CASSFQLAGRTDTQYF
TGTGCCAGCAGCTTCCAACTAGCGGGACGAACAGATACGCAGTATTTT
>-|TRBV4-3|TRBJ1-4|-
CASSQTLPGFAGEKLFF
TGCGCCAGCAGCCAGACCCTGCCGGGTTTTGCGGGTGAAAAACTGTTTTTT
>-|TRBV7-9|TRBJ2-3|-
CASSDRQSSTDTQYF
TGTGCCAGCAGCGACAGACAGTCTAGCACAGATACGCAGTATTTT
>-|TRBV10-1|TRBJ1-1|-
CASPKNTEAFF
TGCGCCAGCCCTAAGAACACTGAAGCTTTCTTT
>-|TRBV18|TRBJ1-4|TRBD1
CASSPGTVNEKLFF
TGTGCCAGCTCACCAGGGACAGTTAATGAAAAACTGTTTTTT
>once|TRBV19|TRBJ2-3|-
CASSIETGFSTDTQYF
TGTGCCAGTAGTATAGAGACAGGCTTCAGCACAGATACGCAGTATTTT
>few|TRBV27|TRBJ1-1|TRBD1
CASSPIGTGGNTEAFF
TGTGCCAGCAGTCCGATAGGGACAGGGGGGAACACTGAAGCTTTCTTT
>-|TRBV7-9|TRBJ2-7|-
CASSLPAGYEQYF
TGTGCCAGCAGCTTACCCGCCGGGTACGAGCAGTACTTC
>-|TRBV28|TRBJ1-2|-
CASSLASRVYGYTF
TGTGCCAGCAGTTTAGCCTCACGAGTCTATGGCTACACCTTC
>-|TRBV27|TRBJ2-5|-
CASSPPWAQETQYF
TGTGCCAGCAGTCCACCCTGGGCCCAAGAGACCCAGTACTTC
>-|TRBV19|TRBJ2-7|-
CASSMMLGSSYEQYF
TGTGCCAGTAGTATGATGCTTGGGAGCTCCTACGAGCAGTACTTC